This record concerns one T cell receptor beta chain sequence. Assay: immunoSEQ multiplex PCR; the TCRdb copy retains only in-frame clones and omits some. The table shows some 200,000 clones, with 65% to 90% occurring only once. These data come from a study of blood T cell repertoires in COVID-19. Background on the study: T cells, B-cell-depleted T cells, or PBMCs supplied cDNA or gDNA.

Trimming removed 2 bases at V and 10 bases at J, with 12 bases between. The CDR3 runs to 13 residues. CDR1 is SGHDN, CDR2 FVKESK, per germline. This TCR was recovered from a man older than 75 with acute or convalescent COVID-19. The chain is built from TRBV14 and TRBJ2-1; a weak D match, TRBD1 (6 bases). The sequencing input was peripheral blood. DNA of the CDR3: TGTGCCAGCAGCCAAAATACAGGGTTAGAGCAGTTCTTC. Encoded protein: CASSQNTGLEQFF. The whole variable domain, filled in from reference TRBV14 and TRBJ2-1, reads EAGVTQFPSHSVIEKGQTVTLRCDPISGHDNLYWYRRVMGKEIKFLLHFVKESKQDESGMPNNRFLAERTGGTYSTLKVQPAELEDSGVYFCASSQNTGLEQFFGPGTRLTVL.